Below are 30 T cell receptor beta chains sequenced from a single sample in a study of identical twins (dated by TCRdb to the mid-2010s). Libraries came from 5' RACE. Sequencing was carried out with an Illumina HiSeq 2000. TCRdb trimmed public reads at Q25 via fastp, called clones via MiXCR and kept in-frame beta chains. Each record represents a unique CDR3 protein, reported with the most common genes and DNA among its rows. Counted in this sample were about 210,000 distinct CDR3 sequences; over 8% of them appeared once. Roughly 5% of the sample goes to the ten largest clones. The source material was memory (CD45RO+) T cells sorted from blood. The sample's cell subset or site, from its label and the paper: CD45RO+ enriched T cells. The receptors originated from a woman under 30 in good health.

The chain recombines TRBV28 with TRBJ1-4; unclear D gene. Germline-derived CDR1 and CDR2 are MDHEN and SYDVKM. The CDR3 spans 11 residues. V dropped 8 bases and J dropped 6 bases, with 7 bases sitting between them. CDR3 nucleotide sequence: TGTGCCAGCGGGTACTATGAAAAACTGTTTTTT. Protein sequence: CASGYYEKLFF. The full variable domain, its missing parts supplied by reference TRBV28 and TRBJ1-4, is DVKVTQSSRYLVKRTGEKVFLECVQDMDHENMFWYRQDPGLGLRLIYFSYDVKMKEKGDIPEGYSVSREKKERFSLILESASTNQTSMYLCASGYYEKLFFGSGTQLSVL.

In this sample, this clonotype turned up a few times. This chain joins TRBV30 and TRBJ1-5, with D possibly TRBD1 on 5 matching bases. Germline lookup yields CDR1 GTSNPN and CDR2 SVGIG (reference sequence). The CDR3 covers 13 residues. Trimming left V 6 bases short and J 3 bases short, with 12 bases between. CDR3 coding DNA: TGTGCCTGCGCGACAGACCACAATCAGCCCCAGCATTTT. The encoded protein is CACATDHNQPQHF.

This clonotype has a handful of counts. This sequence joins TRBV20-1 and TRBJ1-1; D is perhaps TRBD1 (6 bases). Trimming removed 6 bases from V and 4 bases from J, with 21 bases in between. Germline V CDR1 and CDR2: DFQATT, SNEGSKA (reference sequence). CDR3 length: 15 amino acids. The CDR3 DNA reads TGCAGTGCCCAAACCTGGGGGCGGTCCAGCACTGAAGCTTTCTTT. Translated, it gives CSAQTWGRSSTEAFF.

This clonotype was seen a handful of times. In DNA, the CDR3 is TGCGCCAGCAGGGTCCAGGGCCACGAGCAGTACTTC. Its translation is CASRVQGHEQYF. This chain uses TRBV5-1 with TRBJ2-7; TRBD1 is a possible D gene (5 bases). The germline V gene encodes CDR1 SGHRS and CDR2 YFSETQ. The V gene lost 5 bases and the J gene lost 5 bases, with 11 bases spanning the gap. This CDR3 contains 12 residues. Combining the CDR3 with reference TRBV5-1 and TRBJ2-7 gives the whole variable domain KAGVTQTPRYLIKTRGQQVTLSCSPISGHRSVSWYQQTPGQGLQFLFEYFSETQRNKGNFPGRFSGRQFSNSRSEMNVSTLELGDSALYLCASRVQGHEQYFGPGTRLTVT.

There are many counts of this clonotype. Written as DNA, the CDR3 is TGTGCCAGCAGTTACCTCAGGAATGGTGGCTACACCTTC. This gives the protein CASSYLRNGGYTF. The chain carries TRBV6-2 or TRBV6-3 and TRBJ1-2; D ambiguous. This CDR3 has 13 amino acids. V was shortened by 2 bases and J by 7 bases, with 11 bases between the two germline ends. Looked up from germline, CDR1 is MNHEY and CDR2 is SVGEGT.

The sample holds many counts of this clonotype. The V call is TRBV10-2, the J call TRBJ1-5; D remains unclear. Germline V CDR1 and CDR2: WSHSY, SAAADI. The CDR3 runs to 15 residues. The V end was cut by 4 bases, the J end by 6 bases, with 16 bases between. The chain's CDR3 is CASSGKTRGSQPQHF. Here the CDR3 DNA reads TGCGCCAGCAGTGGAAAGACACGAGGTTCTCAGCCCCAGCATTTT.

In this sample, this clonotype turned up many times. The chain is built from TRBV5-1 and TRBJ2-1; the D call may be TRBD1 or TRBD2 (5 bases each). The CDR3 length is 15 residues. V was clipped by 4 bases and J by 5 bases, with 16 bases between them. Germline V gene sequence: CDR1 SGHRS, CDR2 YFSETQ. Here the CDR3 reads CASSPRDAGNNEQFF. The CDR3 coding sequence is TGCGCCAGCAGCCCCCGGGACGCCGGTAACAATGAGCAGTTCTTC.

The chain is built from TRBV6-5 and TRBJ2-3, with 9 nucleotides matching TRBD1. Germline V CDR1 and CDR2: MNHEY, SVGAGI. The CDR3 consists of 15 residues. V lost 4 bases, J lost 5 bases, and 7 bases stayed unmatched. CDR3 in amino acids: CASSWGQGKGDTQYF. In DNA form, the CDR3 reads TGTGCCAGCAGTTGGGGACAGGGTAAGGGAGATACGCAGTATTTT.

CDR3 DNA sequence: TGTGCCAGCAGCGGGCGTAAAGATTCACCCCTCCACTTT. This sequence encodes CASSGRKDSPLHF. The V and J genes are TRBV7-2 and TRBJ1-6, with unresolved D. The CDR3 is made up of 13 amino acids. Germline V gene lookup returns CDR1 SGHTA and CDR2 FQGNSA. Trimming removed 5 bases from V and 8 bases from J, with 10 bases in between.

This clonotype was seen more than once but under ten times. This chain connects TRBV15 to TRBJ2-5; no clear D. The CDR3 is 14 amino acids. Between the trimmed V and J ends, which lost 1 base and 2 bases, there was a span of 8 bases. In germline, CDR1 is LNHNV, CDR2 YYDKDF (reference sequence). In DNA, the CDR3 is TGTGCCACCAGCAGAGTACCCCGACAAGAGACCCAGTACTTC. It is translated as CATSRVPRQETQYF.

This clonotype was detected a few times. This sequence joins TRBV3-1 and TRBJ1-2, with D possibly matching TRBD1 (6 bases). The CDR3 spans 14 residues. Deletions cut 2 bases from V and 3 bases from J, with 10 bases between. Germline CDR1 LGHDT, CDR2 YNNKEL (reference sequence). The CDR3 bases are TGTGCCAGCAGCCAAAATCCAGGGGACTATGGCTACACCTTC. Protein product: CASSQNPGDYGYTF.

The chain is built from TRBV5-1 and TRBJ2-7, with a weak D call TRBD2 (6 bases). The CDR3 totals 15 residues. The ends were cut back, 0 bases at V and 3 bases at J, with 13 bases in the middle. Germline CDR1 and CDR2: SGHRS and YFSETQ. CDR3 residues: CASSLGRGTNYEQYF. The CDR3 nucleotides are TGCGCCAGCAGCTTGGGCCGCGGGACCAACTACGAGCAGTACTTC. Full variable domain (missing parts from reference TRBV5-1 and TRBJ2-7): KAGVTQTPRYLIKTRGQQVTLSCSPISGHRSVSWYQQTPGQGLQFLFEYFSETQRNKGNFPGRFSGRQFSNSRSEMNVSTLELGDSALYLCASSLGRGTNYEQYFGPGTRLTVT.

Only a few counts were recorded for this clonotype. The V and J genes are TRBV7-6 and TRBJ2-1; D call uncertain. Trimming removed 2 bases at V and 6 bases at J, with 8 bases between. The germline gives CDR1 SGHVS, CDR2 FNYEAQ. The CDR3 totals 13 residues. The CDR3 DNA follows: TGTGCCAGCAGCTTAAGTGGGCTCAATGAGCAGTTCTTC. This translates into CASSLSGLNEQFF.

This clonotype has a handful of counts. J is TRBJ2-7 and V is TRBV20-1; TRBD1 matches at 7 bases. The junction had 12 bases not matched to a gene; V was cut back by 0 bases and J by 1 base. The CDR3 contains 17 residues. CDR1 and CDR2 (germline): DFQATT, SNEGSKA (reference sequence). The CDR3 bases are TGCAGTGCTAGAGATCGTGGATGGGGACAGAAATCCTACGAGCAGTACTTC. It encodes CSARDRGWGQKSYEQYF.

The rearrangement uses TRBV20-1 and TRBJ1-1; D perhaps matches TRBD1 (5 bases). The germline V gene encodes CDR1 DFQATT and CDR2 SNEGSKA (reference sequence). The CDR3 consists of 12 residues. V was cut by 6 bases and J by 8 bases, with 16 bases left in between. CDR3 region: CSANRGAKEAFF. The CDR3 DNA reads TGCAGTGCAAATAGAGGGGCGAAGGAAGCTTTCTTT.

The chain employs TRBV20-1 and TRBJ2-7; 10 bases are shared with TRBD2. Germline CDR1 DFQATT, CDR2 SNEGSKA (reference sequence). Losses at the gene ends were 3 bases for V and 11 bases for J; bases not matched to a gene: 13. The CDR3 is 14 residues long. CDR3 loop: CSARDSSSGGLEYF. The CDR3 nucleotides read TGCAGTGCTAGGGACTCCTCTAGCGGGGGCCTAGAGTACTTC.

This clonotype has only a few counts. The J gene is TRBJ2-3, the V gene TRBV5-1; D might be TRBD2 (5 bases). The CDR3 totals 15 residues. Trimming left V 7 bases short and J 2 bases short, with 17 bases between. Per the germline V gene, CDR1 is SGHRS and CDR2 is YFSETQ. The CDR3 sequence is CASGNSDYLTDTQYF. In DNA form, the CDR3 reads TGCGCCAGCGGGAATAGCGACTACCTCACAGATACGCAGTATTTT.

The rearrangement links TRBV12-3 or TRBV12-4 to TRBJ2-7, with 7 nucleotides matching TRBD2. V trimming: 6 bases; J trimming: 3 bases; junction bases outside the gene matches: 11. The CDR3 has 15 amino acids. The CDR3 protein is CASSGGGTKNYEQYF. The CDR3 DNA is TGTGCCAGCAGCGGGGGTGGGACTAAAAACTACGAGCAGTACTTC.

A few counts support this clonotype. The chain joins TRBV5-1 to TRBJ2-1, with TRBD2 matching 7 bases. The length of the CDR3 is 15 residues. V gave up 4 bases and J gave up 5 bases; unmatched junction bases: 9. Germline V lookup: CDR1 SGHRS, CDR2 YFSETQ. CDR3 nucleotide sequence: TGCGCCAGCAGCACACAAAGCGGGGTGAACAATGAGCAGTTCTTC. This encodes CASSTQSGVNNEQFF.

The chain carries TRBV7-6 and TRBJ2-5; 7 bases fit TRBD1. The germline CDR1 and CDR2 sequences are SGHVS and FNYEAQ. There are 13 residues in the CDR3. Trimming cost V 7 bases and J 4 bases; bases outside gene matches: 6. CDR3 nucleotide sequence: TGTGCCAGCAAACGAAGGGGGCCAGAGACCCAGTACTTC. Its translation: CASKRRGPETQYF.

This clonotype was detected a few times. The chain links TRBV20-1 to TRBJ2-3; D not certain. The CDR3 has 14 amino acids. Germline V gene data show CDR1 as DFQATT and CDR2 as SNEGSKA (reference sequence). Between the trimmed V and J ends, which lost 3 bases and 4 bases, there was a span of 14 bases. CDR3 nucleotide sequence: TGCAGTGCTAGCGACCAGGAATCGCCAGATACGCAGTATTTT. Translation: CSASDQESPDTQYF.

This clonotype appeared a few times. This sequence joins TRBV6-1 and TRBJ1-2, with D possibly TRBD1 on 5 matching bases. V dropped 7 bases and J dropped 4 bases, with 16 bases sitting between them. There are 14 residues in the CDR3. Germline assignment: CDR1 MNHNS and CDR2 SASEGT. This chain's CDR3 is CASTTGGVVYGYTF. The CDR3 DNA reads TGTGCCAGCACCACGGGAGGGGTAGTCTATGGCTACACCTTC.

V gene TRBV15 combines with J gene TRBJ1-1; D gene uncertain. The CDR3 loop spans 14 amino acids. Looked up from germline, CDR1 is LNHNV and CDR2 is YYDKDF (reference sequence). Deletions cut 3 bases from V and 1 base from J, with 9 bases between. The CDR3 DNA reads as TGTGCCACCAGCAGTTCTGGACGGAACACTGAAGCTTTCTTT. Translating it yields CATSSSGRNTEAFF. Full variable domain (missing parts from reference TRBV15 and TRBJ1-1): DAMVIQNPRYQVTQFGKPVTLSCSQTLNHNVMYWYQQKSSQAPKLLFHYYDKDFNNEADTPDNFQSRRPNTSFCFLDIRSPGLGDTAMYLCATSSSGRNTEAFFGQGTRLTVV.

The chain joins TRBV5-1 to TRBJ1-3; weak D call: TRBD1 (5 bases). The CDR3 runs 14 residues. V lost 4 bases and J lost 4, with 12 bases in between. Germline V gives CDR1 SGHRS, CDR2 YFSETQ. In DNA form, the CDR3 reads TGCGCCAGCAGCGGTGGGGGGAGCGGAAACACCATATATTTT. Translation gives CASSGGGSGNTIYF. Full variable domain (rest looked up from reference TRBV5-1 and TRBJ1-3): KAGVTQTPRYLIKTRGQQVTLSCSPISGHRSVSWYQQTPGQGLQFLFEYFSETQRNKGNFPGRFSGRQFSNSRSEMNVSTLELGDSALYLCASSGGGSGNTIYFGEGSWLTVV.

This clonotype was counted ten times or more. The chain uses TRBV5-1 and TRBJ2-5; D possibly corresponds to TRBD2 (5 bases). Trimming shortened V by 6 bases and J by 0 bases, and 15 bases separated the two germline ends. The CDR3 has 15 amino acids. The germline gives CDR1 SGHRS, CDR2 YFSETQ. The CDR3 loop reads CASTPGSTNQETQYF. The CDR3 DNA follows: TGCGCCAGCACCCCGGGCTCGACTAACCAAGAGACCCAGTACTTC.

This clonotype was found many times. V and J are TRBV7-8 and TRBJ1-2, with TRBD1 matching over 8 bases. Germline V CDR1 and CDR2: SGHVS, FQNEAQ. Losses at the gene ends were 2 bases for V and 4 bases for J; bases not matched to a gene: 9. CDR3 length: 16 residues. CDR3 sequence reads: CASSLLYPGQGYGYTF. CDR3 nucleotides: TGTGCCAGCAGCTTATTATACCCCGGACAGGGCTATGGCTACACCTTC.

This clonotype was observed a handful of times. The chain joins TRBV4-2 to TRBJ2-3; D is unclear. CDR3 size: 15 residues. The V end lost 8 bases, the J end lost 1 base, and 16 bases lay between the germline ends. Looked up from germline, CDR1 is LGHNA and CDR2 is YNFKEQ. CDR3 region: CASGSGEWGTDTQYF. The CDR3 nucleotides are TGTGCCAGCGGATCCGGTGAGTGGGGCACAGATACGCAGTATTTT.

This clonotype showed up just a few times. The J gene is TRBJ1-5, the V gene TRBV11-2; D call uncertain. This CDR3 is 13 amino acids long. V was shortened by 5 bases and J by 6 bases, with 11 bases between the two germline ends. The germline V gene has CDR1 SGHAT and CDR2 FQNNGV. The CDR3 nucleotides read TGTGCCAGCAGCCTTGGGAAAGGTCAGCCCCAGCATTTT. This sequence encodes CASSLGKGQPQHF. The full variable domain, completed using reference TRBV11-2 and TRBJ1-5, is EAGVAQSPRYKIIEKRQSVAFWCNPISGHATLYWYQQILGQGPKLLIQFQNNGVVDDSQLPKDRFSAERLKGVDSTLKIQPAKLEDSAVYLCASSLGKGQPQHFGDGTRLSIL.

This clonotype showed up many times. The V and J genes are TRBV5-1 and TRBJ1-2; D unresolved. V was pared by 5 bases and J by 4 bases, with 12 bases between. This CDR3 has 13 amino acids. Germline V gene lookup returns CDR1 SGHRS and CDR2 YFSETQ. CDR3 coding DNA: TGCGCCAGCAGTTCTGGACCGTCCTATGGCTACACCTTC. Translating it yields CASSSGPSYGYTF.

As DNA, the CDR3 is TGTGCCAGCAGTGAAAAAGGGAACGATTCACCCCTCCACTTT. It specifies CASSEKGNDSPLHF. This sequence joins TRBV6-1 and TRBJ1-6; D remains unclear. The germline V and J ends were trimmed by 2 bases and 8 bases, with 10 bases remaining between them. The CDR3 is 14 residues long. From germline, CDR1 is MNHNS and CDR2 SASEGT.